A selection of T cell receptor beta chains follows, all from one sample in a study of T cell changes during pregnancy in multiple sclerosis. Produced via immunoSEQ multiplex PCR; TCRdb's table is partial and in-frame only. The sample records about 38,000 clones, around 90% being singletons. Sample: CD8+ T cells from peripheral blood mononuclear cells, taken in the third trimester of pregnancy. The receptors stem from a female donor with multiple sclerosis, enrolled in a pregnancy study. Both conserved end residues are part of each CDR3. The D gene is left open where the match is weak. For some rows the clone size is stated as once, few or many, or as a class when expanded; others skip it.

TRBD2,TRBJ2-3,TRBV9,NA,CASSPRVAGTSTDTQYF,TGTGCCAGCAGCCCCCGGGTAGCGGGTACTAGCACAGATACGCAGTATTTT
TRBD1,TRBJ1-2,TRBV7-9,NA,CASRPPQGARDGYTF,TGTGCCAGCAGACCTCCTCAGGGGGCGAGGGATGGCTACACCTTC
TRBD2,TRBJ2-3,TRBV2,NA,CASSVPLSGALPDTQYF,TGTGCCAGCAGTGTCCCCCTTAGCGGGGCACTTCCAGATACGCAGTATTTT
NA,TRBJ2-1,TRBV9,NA,CASSVDGYNEQFF,TGTGCCAGCAGCGTAGACGGTTACAATGAGCAGTTCTTC
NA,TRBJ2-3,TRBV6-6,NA,CASSGREGTDTQYF,TGTGCCAGCAGTGGCAGGGAGGGCACAGATACGCAGTATTTT
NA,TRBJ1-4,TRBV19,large,CASSIEGGQDTTTNEKLFF,TGTGCCAGTAGTATAGAGGGAGGGCAGGACACCACAACTAATGAAAAACTGTTTTTT
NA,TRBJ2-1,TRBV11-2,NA,CASSLALNEQFF,TGTGCCAGCAGCTTAGCCCTCAATGAGCAGTTCTTC
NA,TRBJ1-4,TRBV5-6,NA,CASSFAITGGGSNEKLFF,TGTGCCAGCAGCTTTGCCATCACCGGGGGGGGATCTAATGAAAAACTGTTTTTT
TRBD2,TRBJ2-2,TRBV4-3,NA,CASSQLAGGPGELFF,TGCGCCAGCAGCCAACTAGCGGGGGGGCCCGGGGAGCTGTTTTTT
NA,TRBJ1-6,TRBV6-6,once,CASKEGGGSPLHF,TGTGCCAGCAAGGAGGGTGGGGGTTCACCCCTCCACTTT
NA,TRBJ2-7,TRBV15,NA,CATSRDRGAYEQYF,TGTGCCACCAGCAGAGACAGGGGTGCCTACGAGCAGTACTTC
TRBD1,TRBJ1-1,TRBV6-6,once,CASFQGAGNTEAFF,TGTGCCAGCTTTCAGGGGGCCGGGAACACTGAAGCTTTCTTT
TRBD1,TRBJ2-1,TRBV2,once,CASSLSGTGYNEQFF,TGTGCCAGCAGCCTATCCGGGACAGGCTACAATGAGCAGTTCTTC
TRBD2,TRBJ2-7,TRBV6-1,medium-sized,CASSEGTSSHEQYF,TGTGCCAGCAGTGAAGGGACTAGTTCCCACGAGCAGTACTTC
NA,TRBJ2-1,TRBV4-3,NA,CASSQDPPGDYNEQFF,TGCGCCAGCAGCCAAGACCCTCCGGGGGATTACAATGAGCAGTTCTTC
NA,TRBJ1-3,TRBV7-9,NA,CASSRGNTIYF,TGTGCCAGCAGCCGGGGAAACACCATATATTTT
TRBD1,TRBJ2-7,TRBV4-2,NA,CASSQGTGLHYEQYF,TGTGCCAGCAGCCAAGGGACAGGGCTCCACTACGAGCAGTACTTC
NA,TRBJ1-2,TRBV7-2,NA,CASSLRTSSYTF,TGTGCCAGCAGCCTCCGGACATCGAGCTACACCTTC
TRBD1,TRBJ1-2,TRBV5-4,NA,CASRSGTGTYGYTF,TGTGCCAGCAGATCTGGGACAGGGACCTATGGCTACACCTTC
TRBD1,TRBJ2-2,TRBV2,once,CASSYTGGTGELFF,TGTGCCAGCAGTTATACAGGGGGCACCGGGGAGCTGTTTTTT
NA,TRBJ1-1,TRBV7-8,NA,CASSPPRGAEAFF,TGTGCCAGCAGCCCCCCCCGAGGAGCTGAAGCTTTCTTT
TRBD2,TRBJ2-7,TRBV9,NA,CASSVAGADYEQYF,TGTGCCAGCAGCGTGGCGGGAGCCGACTACGAGCAGTACTTC
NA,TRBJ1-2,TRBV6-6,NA,CASSESGSPLYGYTF,TGTGCCAGCAGTGAGTCGGGGAGTCCCCTCTATGGCTACACCTTC
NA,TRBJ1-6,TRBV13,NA,CASSFTQYNSPLHF,TGTGCCAGCAGCTTCACACAGTATAATTCACCCCTCCACTTT
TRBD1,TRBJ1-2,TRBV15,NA,CATSREGTGGLNGYTF,TGTGCCACCAGCAGAGAGGGGACAGGGGGCTTGAATGGCTACACCTTC
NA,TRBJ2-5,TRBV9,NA,CASSAQGYLEETQYF,TGTGCCAGCAGCGCCCAGGGATATTTAGAAGAGACCCAGTACTTC
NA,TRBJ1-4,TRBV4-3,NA,CASSQDIFGANEKLFF,TGCGCCAGCAGCCAAGATATCTTCGGGGCTAATGAAAAACTGTTTTTT
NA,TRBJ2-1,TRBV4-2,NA,CASSRSRGRRGPGNEQFF,TGTGCCAGCAGCCGGTCCCGGGGCAGGCGGGGGCCTGGAAATGAGCAGTTCTTC
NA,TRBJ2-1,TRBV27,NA,CARAGTRLNYNEQFF,TGTGCCAGAGCAGGGACACGCCTAAACTACAATGAGCAGTTCTTC
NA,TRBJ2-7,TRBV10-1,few,CASSVNPQAGPNYEQYF,TGCGCCAGCAGTGTAAACCCCCAAGCGGGTCCAAACTACGAGCAGTACTTC
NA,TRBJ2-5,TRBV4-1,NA,CASSQDREQETQYF,TGCGCCAGCAGCCAAGACAGGGAACAAGAGACCCAGTACTTC
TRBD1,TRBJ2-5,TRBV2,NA,CAGTGRQETQYF,TGTGCCGGGACAGGGAGACAAGAGACCCAGTACTTC
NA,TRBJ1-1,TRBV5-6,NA,CASSLDRGPEAFF,TGTGCCAGCAGCTTGGATCGAGGGCCTGAAGCTTTCTTT
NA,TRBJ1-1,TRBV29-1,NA,CSVRFLGRHTEAFF,TGCAGCGTCCGGTTTCTTGGGCGACACACTGAAGCTTTCTTT
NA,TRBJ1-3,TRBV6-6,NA,CASSYGGGGGNTIYF,TGTGCCAGCAGTTACGGTGGTGGGGGGGGAAACACCATATATTTT
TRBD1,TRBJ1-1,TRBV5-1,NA,CASSFRQGAGEAFF,TGCGCCAGCAGCTTTAGGCAGGGGGCCGGTGAAGCTTTCTTT
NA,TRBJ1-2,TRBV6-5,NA,CASSYSPRVPYGYTF,TGTGCCAGCAGTTACTCGCCGAGAGTCCCCTATGGCTACACCTTC
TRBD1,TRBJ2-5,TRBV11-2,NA,CASSFPRTGRQETQYF,TGTGCCAGCAGCTTCCCCAGGACAGGGCGACAGGAGACCCAGTACTTC
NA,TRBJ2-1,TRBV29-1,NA,CSVEGDSAYNEQFF,TGCAGCGTTGAAGGGGACTCTGCCTACAATGAGCAGTTCTTC
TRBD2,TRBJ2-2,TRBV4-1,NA,CASSQLRLAGGLIPSTGELFF,TGCGCCAGCAGCCAACTAAGACTAGCGGGGGGGCTCATACCGAGCACCGGGGAGCTGTTTTTT
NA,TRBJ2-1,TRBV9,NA,CASSAPGGGQGIPRGTVEQFF,TGTGCCAGCAGCGCCCCGGGGGGGGGACAGGGAATTCCTAGGGGGACGGTTGAGCAGTTCTTC
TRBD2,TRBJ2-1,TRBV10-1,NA,CASSESFLGGAGGNEQFF,TGCGCCAGCAGTGAGTCGTTTTTAGGAGGTGCGGGGGGGAATGAGCAGTTCTTC
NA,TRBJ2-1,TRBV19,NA,CASSIWGDLHNEQFF,TGTGCCAGTAGTATCTGGGGGGATCTCCACAATGAGCAGTTCTTC
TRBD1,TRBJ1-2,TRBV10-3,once,CAISGNRGSDGYTF,TGTGCCATCAGTGGAAACAGGGGATCGGATGGCTACACCTTC
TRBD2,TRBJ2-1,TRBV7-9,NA,CASSLLAGGRDEQFF,TGTGCCAGCAGTCTACTAGCGGGGGGGCGCGATGAGCAGTTCTTC
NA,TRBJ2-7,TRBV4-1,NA,CASSQDPGAGTIYEQYF,TGCGCCAGCAGCCAAGATCCAGGGGCCGGCACTATCTACGAGCAGTACTTC